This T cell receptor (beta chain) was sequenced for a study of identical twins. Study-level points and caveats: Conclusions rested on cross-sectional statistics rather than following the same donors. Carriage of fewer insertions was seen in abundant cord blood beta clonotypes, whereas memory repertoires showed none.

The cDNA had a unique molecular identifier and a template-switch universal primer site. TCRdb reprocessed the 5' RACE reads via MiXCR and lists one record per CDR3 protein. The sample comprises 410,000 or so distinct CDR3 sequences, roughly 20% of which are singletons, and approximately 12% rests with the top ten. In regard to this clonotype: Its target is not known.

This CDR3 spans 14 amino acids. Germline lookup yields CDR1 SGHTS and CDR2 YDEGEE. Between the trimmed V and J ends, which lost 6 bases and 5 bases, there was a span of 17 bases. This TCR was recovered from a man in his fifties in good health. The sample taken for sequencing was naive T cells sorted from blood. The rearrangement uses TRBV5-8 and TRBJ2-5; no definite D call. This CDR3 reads CASNQAVAWETQYF. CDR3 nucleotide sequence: TGTGCCAGCAACCAGGCAGTGGCGTGGGAGACCCAGTACTTC. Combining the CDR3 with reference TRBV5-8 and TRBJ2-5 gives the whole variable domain EAGVTQSPTHLIKTRGQQATLRCSPISGHTSVYWYQQALGLGLQFLLWYDEGEERNRGNFPPRFSGRQFPNYSSELNVNALELEDSALYLCASNQAVAWETQYFGPGTRLLVL.